The entry that follows covers one TCR beta chain sequence. Its specificity is unknown. This sample was included in a study of response to subunit inactivated influenza vaccine. Study conclusions and caveats: Authors suggested seasonal influenza vaccinations each recruit few new T cells.

The CDR3 loop spans 15 amino acids. J lost 8 bases, V lost 7 bases, and 11 bases had no gene match. TCRdb re-analysed the RT-PCR reads in MiXCR, keeping a single row per CDR3 protein. The sample contains about 480,000 distinct CDR3 sequences, roughly 9.7% of which appear only once. The sample in question was PBMCs from blood, obtained about 40 days after vaccination. The source is a man aged 45 to 65 who received an inactivated influenza vaccine. The V gene is TRBV12-3 or TRBV12-4, the J gene TRBJ2-1, with 10 bases aligning to TRBD2. DNA for the CDR3: TGTGCCAGCACTATGGGAGCGGGAGGGCCGGATGAGCAGTTCTTC. Translated, it gives CASTMGAGGPDEQFF.